This T cell receptor beta chain came from a study of shared clonotypes between healthy human individuals. Germline V gives CDR1 MNHEY, CDR2 SVGAGI. Trimming shortened V by 4 bases and J by 0 bases, and 10 bases separated the two germline ends. This CDR3 contains 15 residues. Method: immunoSEQ multiplex PCR; TCRdb's copy keeps in-frame clones and lacks some. Found here are over 2 million clones, 85% to 95% of them singletons; the top ten hold 0.1% to 0.15%. The sample taken for sequencing was naive CD4+ T cells sorted from blood. Documented subset: CD45RA+ positively selected. The sequence came from a man younger than 35 in good health. V is TRBV6-5 and J is TRBJ1-3, with D possibly being TRBD1 (5 bases). CDR3 sequence (DNA): TGTGCCAGCAGTTTGGGACGGAGCTCTGGAAACACCATATATTTT. This sequence encodes CASSLGRSSGNTIYF.